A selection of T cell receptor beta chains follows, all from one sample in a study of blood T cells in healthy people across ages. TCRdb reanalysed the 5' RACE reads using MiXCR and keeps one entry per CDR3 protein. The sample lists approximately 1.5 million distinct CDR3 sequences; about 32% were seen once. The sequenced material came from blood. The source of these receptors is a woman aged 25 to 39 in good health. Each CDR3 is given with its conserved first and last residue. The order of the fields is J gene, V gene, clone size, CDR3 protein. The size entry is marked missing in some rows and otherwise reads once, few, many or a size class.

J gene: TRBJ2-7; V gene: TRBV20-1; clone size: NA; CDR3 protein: CSASSSEGAYEQYF
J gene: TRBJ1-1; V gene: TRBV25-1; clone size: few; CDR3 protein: CASSELPATHLGTEAFF
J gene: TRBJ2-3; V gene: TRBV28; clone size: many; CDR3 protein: CASTWGDTQYF
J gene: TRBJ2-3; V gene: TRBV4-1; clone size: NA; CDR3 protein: CASSQPSQPGVDMQYF
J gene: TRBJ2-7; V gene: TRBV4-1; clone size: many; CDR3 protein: CASSQILGIYEQYF
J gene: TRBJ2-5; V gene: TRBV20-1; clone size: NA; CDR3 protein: CSAPGRDKETQYF
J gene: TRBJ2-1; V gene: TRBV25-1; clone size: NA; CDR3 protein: CASSDPGGGNEQFF
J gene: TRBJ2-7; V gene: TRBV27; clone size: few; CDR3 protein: CASSRGSGGYEQYF
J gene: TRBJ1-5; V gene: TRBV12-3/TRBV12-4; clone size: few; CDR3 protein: CASSFRNSNQPQHF
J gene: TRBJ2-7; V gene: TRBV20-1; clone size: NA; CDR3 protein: CSAREWKRASSYEQYF
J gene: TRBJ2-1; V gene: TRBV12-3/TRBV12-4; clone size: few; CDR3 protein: CASSGPPGTTAVNEQFF
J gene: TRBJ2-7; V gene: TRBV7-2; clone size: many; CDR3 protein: CASSSSAGVTREQYF
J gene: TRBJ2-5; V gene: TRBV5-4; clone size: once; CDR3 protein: CASRNGAGPPTQETQYF
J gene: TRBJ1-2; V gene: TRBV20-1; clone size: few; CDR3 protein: CSAVPGQNYGYTF
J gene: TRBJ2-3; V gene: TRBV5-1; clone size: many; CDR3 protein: CASSLTAALVQYF
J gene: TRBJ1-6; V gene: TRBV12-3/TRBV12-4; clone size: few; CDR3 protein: CASSLNTPFSPLHF
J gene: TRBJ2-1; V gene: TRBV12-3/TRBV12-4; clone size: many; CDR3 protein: CASSLTRSGEQFF
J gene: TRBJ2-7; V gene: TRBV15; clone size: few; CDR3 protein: CATSSLREGSYEQYF
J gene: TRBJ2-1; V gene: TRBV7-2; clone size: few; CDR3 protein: CASSRGLAGGPSYNEQFF
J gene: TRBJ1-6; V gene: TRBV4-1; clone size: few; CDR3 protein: CASSPLGQGFPNSPLHF
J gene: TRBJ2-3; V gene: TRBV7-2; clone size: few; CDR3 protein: CASSRLENTQYF
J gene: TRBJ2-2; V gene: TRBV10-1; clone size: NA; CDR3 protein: CASSKDREGTGELFF
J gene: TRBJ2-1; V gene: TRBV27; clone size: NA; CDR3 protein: CASALGTSGDNEQFF
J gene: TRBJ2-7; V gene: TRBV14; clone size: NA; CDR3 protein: CASSQGKGLNEQYF
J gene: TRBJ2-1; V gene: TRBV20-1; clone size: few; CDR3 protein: CSASKVEGQFF
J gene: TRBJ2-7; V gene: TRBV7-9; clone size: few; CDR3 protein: CASGSQPYEQYF
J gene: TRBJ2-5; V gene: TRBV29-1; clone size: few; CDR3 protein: CSVERGLAGEETQYF
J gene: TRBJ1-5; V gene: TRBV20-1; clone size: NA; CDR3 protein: CSASGASYNQPQHF
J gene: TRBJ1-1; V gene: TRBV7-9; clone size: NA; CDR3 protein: CASSSDGGAGQKVFF
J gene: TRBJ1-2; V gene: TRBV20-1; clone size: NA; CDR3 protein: CSASGPGGETNYGYTF
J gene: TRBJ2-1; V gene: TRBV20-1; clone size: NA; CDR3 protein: CSARRRLAGYNEQFF
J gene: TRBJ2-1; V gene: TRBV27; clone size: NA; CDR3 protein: CASSLREGYNEQFF
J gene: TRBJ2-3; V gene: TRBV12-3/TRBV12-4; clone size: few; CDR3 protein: CASTPPTSGIVGDTQYF
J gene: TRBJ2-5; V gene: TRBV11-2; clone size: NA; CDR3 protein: CASSPFRGRGRETQYF
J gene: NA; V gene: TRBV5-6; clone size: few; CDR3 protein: CASSAVVGEQYF
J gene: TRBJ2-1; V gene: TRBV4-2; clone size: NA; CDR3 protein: CASSHEWGDKVNEQFF
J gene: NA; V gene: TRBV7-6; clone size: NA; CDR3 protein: CASSLVELGAGAYEQYF
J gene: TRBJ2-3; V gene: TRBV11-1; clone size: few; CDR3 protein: CASSLVAGRVADTQYF
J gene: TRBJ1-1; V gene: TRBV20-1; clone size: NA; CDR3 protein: CSATQGAGTEAFF